These T cell receptor beta chains were read from a single sample in a study of human T cells and chemical hapten exposure. Using its own MiXCR run on the RACE reads, TCRdb lists one record per CDR3 protein. The sample records about 400,000 distinct CDR3 sequences, roughly 6% being singletons. The specimen comprised whole blood, sampled in connection with sensitization to the hapten diphenylcyclopropenone (DPC). The origin of the receptors is a woman under 30 with alopecia areata. Some clones in this sample may be carry-over from other donors' samples. Both conserved end residues are part of each CDR3. A D gene is named only where the DNA matches it firmly. Expanded clones get a size class; other rows say once, few or many, or leave the size out.

V	J	D	size	DNA	CDR3
TRBV19	TRBJ2-7	TRBD1	many	TGTGCCAGTAGTATTGGGACAGGGAGCTACGAGCAGTACTTC	CASSIGTGSYEQYF
TRBV12-3/TRBV12-4	TRBJ2-3	.	few	TGTGCCAGCAGACTCGGACAGATTAGCACAGATACGCAGTATTTT	CASRLGQISTDTQYF
TRBV7-8	TRBJ2-7	TRBD2	few	TGTGCCAGCAGCATAACTAGCGGGGGGGACTACGAGCAGTACTTC	CASSITSGGDYEQYF
TRBV5-1	TRBJ1-1	TRBD1	many	TGCGCCAGCAGCTTGGGGACAGGTACTCGTATCGAAGCTTTCTTT	CASSLGTGTRIEAFF
TRBV7-6	TRBJ2-2	TRBD1	.	TGTGCCAGCAGCCTAGGACAGGGGGGGCCCGGGGAGCTGTTTTTT	CASSLGQGGPGELFF
TRBV5-1	TRBJ1-1	.	.	TGCGCCAGCAGGGTCGGGGAGTGGAACACTGAAGCTTTCTTT	CASRVGEWNTEAFF
TRBV6-2/TRBV6-3	TRBJ1-5	.	many	TGTGCCAGCAGTGGCCGGGGGCGGGTTAGCAATCAGCCCCAGCATTTT	CASSGRGRVSNQPQHF
TRBV29-1	TRBJ2-2	.	few	TGCAGCGTTGCAAGAGGAGGGTCCCCCGGGGAGCTGTTTTTT	CSVARGGSPGELFF
TRBV27	TRBJ2-6	.	.	TGTGCCAGCTTGTCGGGGGCTGGGGCCAACGTCCTGACTTTC	CASLSGAGANVLTF
TRBV20-1	TRBJ2-4	.	.	TGCAGTGCCTCCCAAAACATTCAGTACTTC	CSASQNIQYF
TRBV13	TRBJ1-4	.	many	TGTGCCAGCCGCCACGGAGTAGGAGGGGAAAAACTGTTTTTT	CASRHGVGGEKLFF
TRBV3-1	TRBJ1-1	.	few	TGTGCCAGCAGCCAAGTTGATTTCGGCAACCAAGCTTTCTTT	CASSQVDFGNQAFF
TRBV7-2	TRBJ1-4	TRBD1	.	TGTGCCAGCAGCTCGAGACAGGGCAATGAAAAACTGTTTTTT	CASSSRQGNEKLFF
TRBV20-1	TRBJ2-3	TRBD1	few	TGCAGTGCTCGACTACGAAGGGGGCAACTCACAGATACGCAGTATTTT	CSARLRRGQLTDTQYF
TRBV27	TRBJ2-7	TRBD2	.	TGTGCCAGCAGTTTATCGGGACTAGCGGGGTCCTACGAGCAGTACTTC	CASSLSGLAGSYEQYF
TRBV28	TRBJ2-3	.	many	TGTGCCAGCAGTTTATCCGGCAGGGGAAGGGGCACAGATACGCAGTATTTT	CASSLSGRGRGTDTQYF
TRBV5-1	TRBJ2-3	TRBD1	many	TGCGCCAGCAGCCCCTACGGACAGGGGAGCACAGATACGCAGTATTTT	CASSPYGQGSTDTQYF
TRBV4-1	TRBJ2-7	.	.	TGCGCCAGCAGCCAAGATATCAGTGGGGGCGAGCAGTACTTC	CASSQDISGGEQYF
TRBV28	TRBJ2-7	.	.	TGTGCCAGCGGGAGGGGGTACGAGCAGTACTTC	CASGRGYEQYF
TRBV20-1	TRBJ1-4	.	many	TGCAGTGGTCGGGATCCAGCTGAAAAACTGTTTTTT	CSGRDPAEKLFF
TRBV3-1	TRBJ1-5	.	many	TGTGCCAGCAGCCAAACCTCATGGTATCAGCCCCAGCATTTT	CASSQTSWYQPQHF
TRBV7-9	TRBJ1-1	TRBD1	few	TGTGCCAGCAGCATACTGGACAGGGCGAACACTGAAGCTTTCTTT	CASSILDRANTEAFF
TRBV20-1	TRBJ1-4	TRBD1	.	TGCAGTGCTAGATCTCAACAGGGGAATGAAAAACTGTTTTTT	CSARSQQGNEKLFF
TRBV7-2	TRBJ1-2	TRBD1	many	TGTGCCAGCAGCTTAAATGGACAGGATGGCTACACCTTC	CASSLNGQDGYTF
TRBV7-8	TRBJ2-2	TRBD1	.	TGTGCCAGCAGCTCCGGACAGGGGGCGATCGGGGAGCTGTTTTTT	CASSSGQGAIGELFF
TRBV6-1	TRBJ1-3	.	many	TGTGCCAGCAGTCCCCGTGGGTCTCTGGGAAACACCATATATTTT	CASSPRGSLGNTIYF
TRBV27	TRBJ1-3	.	.	TGTGCCAGCAGACAAAGCTCTGGAAACACCATATATTTT	CASRQSSGNTIYF
TRBV6-2/TRBV6-3	TRBJ2-6	TRBD1	.	TGTGCCAGCAGCGACAGGACAGGTTTAAGGTCTGGGGCCAACGTCCTGACTTTC	CASSDRTGLRSGANVLTF